This T cell receptor (beta chain) was observed in a study of blood T cell repertoires in COVID-19. Per the authors' pipeline: The assay estimated nucleated cells by amplifying reference gene primers. Sequencing used immunoSEQ multiplex PCR; TCRdb keeps in-frame clones, though not all of them. The V and J calls and clone size are taken from that table; D and trimming were inferred from the DNA. Among 250,000 to 350,000 clones listed, more than 80% were seen once. This CDR3 is 13 amino acids long. Germline CDR1 reads SEHNR; CDR2 reads FQNEAQ (reference sequence). V dropped 8 bases and J dropped 5 bases, with 13 bases sitting between them.

The genes are TRBV7-9 and TRBJ1-5; possible D gene TRBD1, 5 bases. The sample taken for sequencing was PBMCs or T cells enriched from blood (not recorded which). The source of this sequence is a young woman who had recovered from COVID-19. The CDR3 loop reads CASPSRGDQPQHF. CDR3 bases: TGTGCCAGCCCCTCCCGGGGGGATCAGCCCCAGCATTTT.